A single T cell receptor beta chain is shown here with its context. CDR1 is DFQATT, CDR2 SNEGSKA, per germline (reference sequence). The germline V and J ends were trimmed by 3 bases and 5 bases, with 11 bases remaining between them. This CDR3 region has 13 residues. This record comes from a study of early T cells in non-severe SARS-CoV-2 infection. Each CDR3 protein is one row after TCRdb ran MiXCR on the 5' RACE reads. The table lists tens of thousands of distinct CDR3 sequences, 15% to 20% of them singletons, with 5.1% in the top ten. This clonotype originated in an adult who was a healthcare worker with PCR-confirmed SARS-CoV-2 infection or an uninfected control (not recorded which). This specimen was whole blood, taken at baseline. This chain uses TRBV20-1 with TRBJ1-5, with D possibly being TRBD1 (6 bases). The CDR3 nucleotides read TGCAGTGCTAGTCGGGGGCTTTATCAGCCCCAGCATTTT. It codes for CSASRGLYQPQHF.